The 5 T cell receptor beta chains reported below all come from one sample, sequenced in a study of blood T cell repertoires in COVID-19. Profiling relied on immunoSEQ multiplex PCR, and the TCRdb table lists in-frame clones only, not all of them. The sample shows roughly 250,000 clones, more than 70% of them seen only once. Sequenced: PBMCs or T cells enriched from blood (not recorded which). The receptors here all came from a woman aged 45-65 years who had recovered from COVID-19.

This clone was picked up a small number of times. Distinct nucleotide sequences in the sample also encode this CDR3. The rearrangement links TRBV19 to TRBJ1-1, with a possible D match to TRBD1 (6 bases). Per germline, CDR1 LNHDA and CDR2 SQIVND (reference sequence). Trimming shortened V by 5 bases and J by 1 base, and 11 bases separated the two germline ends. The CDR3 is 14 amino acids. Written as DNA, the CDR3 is TGTGCCAGTAGTCCCAGAGGGGGGAACACTGAAGCTTTCTTT. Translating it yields CASSPRGGNTEAFF.

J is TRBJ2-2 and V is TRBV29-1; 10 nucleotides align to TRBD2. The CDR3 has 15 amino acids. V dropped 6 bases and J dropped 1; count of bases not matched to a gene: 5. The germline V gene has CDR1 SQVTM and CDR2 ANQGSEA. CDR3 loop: CSVKLAGKNTGELFF. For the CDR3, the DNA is TGCAGCGTCAAACTAGCGGGGAAGAACACCGGGGAGCTGTTTTTT.

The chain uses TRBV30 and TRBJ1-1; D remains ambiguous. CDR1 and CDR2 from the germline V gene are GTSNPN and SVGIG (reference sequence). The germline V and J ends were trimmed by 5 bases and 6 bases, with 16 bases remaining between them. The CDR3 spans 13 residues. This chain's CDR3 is CAWGLQSPPEAFF. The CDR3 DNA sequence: TGTGCCTGGGGCCTACAGAGTCCCCCTGAAGCTTTCTTT.

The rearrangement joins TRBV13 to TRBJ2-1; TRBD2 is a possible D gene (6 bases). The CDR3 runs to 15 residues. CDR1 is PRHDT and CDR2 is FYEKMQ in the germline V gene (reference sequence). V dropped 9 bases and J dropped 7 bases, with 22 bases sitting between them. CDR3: CASDDLGGGRNEQFF. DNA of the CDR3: TGTGCCAGTGACGATTTGGGGGGAGGTAGGAATGAGCAGTTCTTC.

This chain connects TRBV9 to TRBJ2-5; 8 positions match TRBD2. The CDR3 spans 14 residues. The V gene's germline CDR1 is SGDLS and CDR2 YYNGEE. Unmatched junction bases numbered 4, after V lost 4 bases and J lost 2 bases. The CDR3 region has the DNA TGTGCCAGCAGCCCGGGGGGGGAACAAGAGACCCAGTACTTC. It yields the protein CASSPGGEQETQYF. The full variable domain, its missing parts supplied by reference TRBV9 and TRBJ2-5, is DSGVTQTPKHLITATGQRVTLRCSPRSGDLSVYWYQQSLDQGLQFLIQYYNGEERAKGNILERFSAQQFPDLHSELNLSSLELGDSALYFCASSPGGEQETQYFGPGTRLLVL.